These T cell receptor beta chains were read from a single sample in a study of blood T cell repertoires in COVID-19. Sequenced by immunoSEQ multiplex PCR; TCRdb stores in-frame clones only, minus some. The sample has under 300,000 clones, 80% to 90% seen once; the top ten hold about 4%. The specimen was peripheral blood. All receptors come from a man aged 50-60 years with acute or convalescent COVID-19. Each CDR3 is given with its conserved first and last residue. The D gene is left open where the match is weak. For some rows the clone size is stated as once, few or many, or as a class when expanded; others skip it.

>TRBD1|TRBJ1-2|.|TRBV29-1
TGCAGCGTTGAACAGGGGGCGGGCTATGGCTACACCTTC
CSVEQGAGYGYTF
>TRBD1|TRBJ2-2|.|TRBV6-5
TGTGCCAGCAGTTACTCGGACAGGGGATCCGGGGAGCTGTTTTTT
CASSYSDRGSGELFF
>.|TRBJ2-7|.|TRBV7-9
TGTGCCAGCAGCCCCCCCGTGAGTACCTACGAGCAGTACTTC
CASSPPVSTYEQYF
>.|TRBJ2-7|.|TRBV7-3
TGTGCCAGCAGCTTAACGTCCCGCTACGAGCAGTACTTC
CASSLTSRYEQYF
>TRBD2|TRBJ2-1|.|TRBV19
TGTGCCAGTAGTGAGGGACTAGCGTTTGACAATGAGCAGTTCTTC
CASSEGLAFDNEQFF
>TRBD1|TRBJ2-7|once|TRBV6-5
TGTGCCAGCAGTCGGGACAGGGGTTCCTACGAGCAGTACTTC
CASSRDRGSYEQYF
>.|TRBJ1-1|few|TRBV30
TGTGCCTGGAGGCAGGGAGGGTTCACTGAAGCTTTCTTT
CAWRQGGFTEAFF
>.|TRBJ2-1|.|TRBV2
TGTGCCAGCAGTGAGACTAGACACGGTCAGAATGAGCAGTTCTTC
CASSETRHGQNEQFF
>.|TRBJ2-2|.|TRBV6-1
TGTGCCAGCAGTGAATTCTTCTCCCCCGGGGAGCTGTTTTTT
CASSEFFSPGELFF
>TRBD1|TRBJ1-4|.|TRBV7-8
TGTGCCAGCAGCTTAGCGCGACAGGGTGGGGAAAAACTGTTTTTT
CASSLARQGGEKLFF
>.|TRBJ2-3|.|TRBV27
TGTGCCAGCAGTCCCTATCCGGGGACTAGCACAGATACGCAGTATTTT
CASSPYPGTSTDTQYF
>TRBD2|TRBJ2-7|.|TRBV7-8
TGTGCCAGCAGCTTGACTAGCGGGAGGTCCCTTTTTTGGTACGAGCAGTACTTC
CASSLTSGRSLFWYEQYF
>TRBD2|TRBJ2-7|.|TRBV5-1
TGCGCCAGCAGCCCCGCTACTCGCGGGAGGGGTGGCGAGCAGTACTTC
CASSPATRGRGGEQYF
>TRBD1|TRBJ2-1|.|TRBV24-1
TGTGCCACCAGTGATCCAACAGGGGGCATGTTCTTC
CATSDPTGGMFF
>TRBD1|TRBJ1-2|.|TRBV6-5
TGTGCCAGCAGGAGGGACAGCACGGCCTATGGCTACACCTTC
CASRRDSTAYGYTF
>.|TRBJ1-2|.|TRBV30
TGTGCCTGGAGGAACCGAGGGAGAAGGTATGGCTACACCTTC
CAWRNRGRRYGYTF
>.|TRBJ2-3|few|TRBV21-1
TGTGCCAGCAGCAAACCCGAACTGAGAAGTACAGATACGCAGTATTTT
CASSKPELRSTDTQYF
>.|TRBJ1-5|few|TRBV5-1
TGCGCCAGCAGCTTGGGGGGGCTTACCAATCAGCCCCAGCATTTT
CASSLGGLTNQPQHF
>TRBD1|TRBJ1-1|.|TRBV29-1
TGCAGCGTTGAAGAAGGGGGCGCTCCGAACACTGAAGCTTTCTTT
CSVEEGGAPNTEAFF
>.|TRBJ1-2|.|TRBV28
TGTGCCAGCCGAGGGGGGGGCCGGTCGCGTGGCTACACCTTC
CASRGGGRSRGYTF